One sample yielded the 30 T cell receptor beta chains listed below, sequenced in a study of CXCR3-negative and CXCR3-positive naive CD8 T cells. Study conclusions and caveats: Comparison of naive cells showed more hydrophobic TRB CDR3s in CXCR3-positive than in CXCR3-negative naive cells.

The TRB cDNA libraries were prepared by 5' RACE with UMI labels. TCRdb reanalyzed the 5' RACE reads and collapses them to one entry per CDR3 protein, without DNA. The specimen's table records 55,000 to 70,000 distinct CDR3 sequences. These TCRs' antigens remain unknown. What was sequenced was naive CXCR3+ CD8+ T cells from blood. Subset of the sample: CD45RO-CCR7+CD27+CD95- naive CD8+ T cells expressing CXCR3 (TNR3+). The source of these receptors is a human donor in good health. Some clones in this sample may be carry-over from other donors' samples.

The J gene is TRBJ1-1, the V gene TRBV25-1; TCRdb gives TRBD1 as the D gene, but with no DNA this cannot be confirmed. CDR3 length: 14 residues. Germline CDR1 reads MGHDK; CDR2 reads SYGVNS. The chain's CDR3 is CASSLDSLYTEAFF.

The rearrangement joins TRBV9 to TRBJ2-7. Germline CDR1 is SGDLS and CDR2 is YYNGEE. The CDR3 is 13 residues long. This chain's CDR3 is CASSEGGTYEQYF.

The chain is built from TRBV7-2 and TRBJ2-7; TCRdb's D gene call, TRBD1, goes unchecked for lack of DNA. Germline CDR1 is SGHTA and CDR2 is FQGNSA. This CDR3 has 14 amino acids. CDR3 loop: CASSLAGAFYEQYF. The whole variable domain, filled in from reference TRBV7-2 and TRBJ2-7, reads GAGVSQSPSNKVTEKGKDVELRCDPISGHTALYWYRQSLGQGLEFLIYFQGNSAPDKSGLPSDRFSAERTGGSVSTLTIQRTQQEDSAVYLCASSLAGAFYEQYFGPGTRLTVT.

This CDR3 reads CASSSDHQGPNTEAFF. The chain carries TRBV7-9 and TRBJ1-1; as DNA is missing, the TRBD1 call by TCRdb cannot be tested. The length of the CDR3 is 16 residues. Germline CDR1 reads SEHNR; CDR2 reads FQNEAQ (reference sequence).

The J gene is TRBJ2-3, the V gene TRBV6-2 or TRBV6-3; TCRdb's assignment of TRBD1 cannot be checked, as there is no DNA. The length of the CDR3 is 11 residues. In germline, CDR1 is MNHEY, CDR2 SVGEGT. CDR3 sequence reads: CASSFPDTQYF.

The J gene is TRBJ1-1, the V gene TRBV21-1. TRBV21-1 is designated a pseudogene. The CDR3 totals 16 residues. CDR3: CASSKVVARRNTEAFF.

The gene calls are TRBV12-3 or TRBV12-4 and TRBJ2-3; checking the TCRdb D call of TRBD2 is not possible without DNA. The CDR3 is 18 amino acids. This CDR3 reads CASSFPYSGEGDTDTQYF.

The chain recombines TRBV7-9 with TRBJ2-7; TCRdb picks TRBD1, but there is no DNA to check that call. The CDR3 consists of 12 residues. The V gene's germline CDR1 is SEHNR and CDR2 FQNEAQ (reference sequence). CDR3 region: CAVGRVDYEQYF.

The V and J genes are TRBV4-3 and TRBJ2-3; no DNA is available, so the TRBD1 call from TCRdb remains unchecked. Germline CDR1 LGHNA, CDR2 YSLEER. This CDR3 is 18 amino acids long. CDR3: CASSQTLGGSRRTDTQYF.

The genes are TRBV11-2 and TRBJ2-7; TCRdb returns TRBD1, unconfirmable since there is no DNA. This CDR3 spans 15 amino acids. The germline gives CDR1 SGHAT, CDR2 FQNNGV. CDR3 sequence reads: CASSSPRQEPYEQYF. Combining the CDR3 with reference TRBV11-2 and TRBJ2-7 gives the whole variable domain EAGVAQSPRYKIIEKRQSVAFWCNPISGHATLYWYQQILGQGPKLLIQFQNNGVVDDSQLPKDRFSAERLKGVDSTLKIQPAKLEDSAVYLCASSSPRQEPYEQYFGPGTRLTVT.

The gene calls are TRBV6-5 and TRBJ1-3; TCRdb gives TRBD1 as the D gene, but with no DNA this cannot be confirmed. This CDR3 spans 15 amino acids. CDR1 MNHEY and CDR2 SVGAGI come from the germline V gene. The CDR3 sequence: CASSPAGVSGNTIYF.

The gene calls are TRBV29-1 and TRBJ1-1. The germline V gene encodes CDR1 SQVTM and CDR2 ANQGSEA. CDR3 length equals 13 residues. CDR3 sequence reads: CSVEDVQDAEAFF.

The gene calls are TRBV7-9 and TRBJ1-4. The germline V gene encodes CDR1 SEHNR and CDR2 FQNEAQ (reference sequence). The CDR3 spans 13 residues. CDR3 sequence: CASRKGTNEKLFF.

The chain joins TRBV3-1 to TRBJ2-1; the TCRdb D gene call, TRBD2, has no DNA to confirm it. From germline, CDR1 is LGHDT and CDR2 YNNKEL (reference sequence). This CDR3 contains 16 residues. Here the CDR3 reads CASSQGTSGIVFEQFF.

V and J are TRBV29-1 and TRBJ2-7; TCRdb selects TRBD1, and the lack of DNA leaves this call unchecked. This CDR3 has 13 residues. Germline V gene lookup returns CDR1 SQVTM and CDR2 ANQGSEA. The CDR3 here is CSVEESRGDEQYF.

The CDR3 sequence: CSARDPGSPKNEQFF. The V and J genes are TRBV20-1 and TRBJ2-1; lacking DNA, the TRBD1 call made by TCRdb goes unchecked. Germline lookup yields CDR1 DFQATT and CDR2 SNEGSKA (reference sequence). The CDR3 is made up of 15 amino acids.

CDR3 region: CAISDGEPYEQYF. The chain is built from TRBV10-3 and TRBJ2-7. Germline values: CDR1 ENHRY, CDR2 SYGVKD. This CDR3 comprises 13 residues.

The chain joins TRBV5-5 to TRBJ1-2; TCRdb names TRBD1, which stays unverified in the absence of DNA. There are 14 residues in the CDR3. Germline CDR1 and CDR2: SGHKS and YYEKEE (reference sequence). The chain's CDR3 is CASSLDTGNYGYTF.

The chain couples TRBV7-8 to TRBJ1-5; without DNA, the TCRdb call of TRBD1 cannot be checked. The CDR3 loop spans 16 amino acids. Germline V gene data show CDR1 as SGHVS and CDR2 as FQNEAQ. The CDR3 loop reads CASSLYSGVGNQPQHF.

The V gene is TRBV19, the J gene TRBJ1-5; TCRdb proposes TRBD1, but this gene call is untestable without DNA. Per germline, CDR1 LNHDA and CDR2 SQIVND (reference sequence). The CDR3 contains 18 residues. The CDR3 loop reads CASSFQKWGTGANQPQHF.

The chain joins TRBV14 to TRBJ2-1. This CDR3 region has 17 residues. Germline V CDR1 and CDR2: SGHDN, FVKESK. The CDR3 sequence: CASSLMNPYELRNEQFF.

V gene TRBV12-3 or TRBV12-4 combines with J gene TRBJ2-1; TCRdb picks TRBD2, but there is no DNA to check that call. The length of the CDR3 is 16 residues. CDR3 protein: CASSLFSGGAYNEQFF.

This chain joins TRBV4-2 and TRBJ2-2; TCRdb designates TRBD1, a call that cannot be tested without DNA. CDR1 and CDR2 from the germline V gene are LGHNA and YNFKEQ. The CDR3 totals 14 residues. CDR3 sequence reads: CASRRQGATGELFF.

The V and J genes are TRBV29-1 and TRBJ2-7; lacking DNA, the TRBD2 call made by TCRdb goes unchecked. Per germline, CDR1 SQVTM and CDR2 ANQGSEA. CDR3 size: 11 residues. CDR3 sequence reads: CSFRGGYEQYF.

V and J are TRBV19 and TRBJ2-5; TCRdb reports TRBD1, a call that lacks DNA to check it against. CDR3 length equals 14 residues. The germline V gene encodes CDR1 LNHDA and CDR2 SQIVND (reference sequence). The CDR3 region is CASSNVGGQETQYF.

The chain has TRBV6-5 and TRBJ2-7; TCRdb returns TRBD1, unconfirmable since there is no DNA. CDR3 size: 14 residues. Per the germline V gene, CDR1 is MNHEY and CDR2 is SVGAGI. The CDR3 spells CASRPLDRTDEQYF.

The chain has TRBV6-2 or TRBV6-3 and TRBJ1-5. The CDR3 has 12 amino acids. Germline CDR1 reads MNHEY; CDR2 reads SVGEGT. The CDR3 region is CASRAGNQPQHF.

The chain links TRBV3-1 to TRBJ2-7; without DNA, the TCRdb call of TRBD1 cannot be checked. Germline values: CDR1 LGHDT, CDR2 YNNKEL (reference sequence). The CDR3 runs to 14 residues. The CDR3 region is CASSPFPRAYEQYF.

The chain joins TRBV4-1 to TRBJ2-1. The CDR3 has 13 amino acids. CDR1 MGHRA and CDR2 YSYEKL come from the germline V gene. CDR3 sequence: CASSQVGNNEQFF.

V gene TRBV20-1 combines with J gene TRBJ1-5; no DNA is available, so the TRBD1 call from TCRdb remains unchecked. CDR1 and CDR2 (germline): DFQATT, SNEGSKA (reference sequence). The CDR3 loop spans 17 amino acids. The CDR3 reads CSAPYLRVSGSNQPQHF.